The 8 T cell receptor beta chains below were found in one sample sequenced in a study of radiotherapy plus CTLA-4 blockade in lung cancer. Profiling relied on immunoSEQ multiplex PCR, and the TCRdb table lists in-frame clones only, not all of them. The sample records around 31,000 clones, around 73% being singletons. This specimen was peripheral blood, taken from a patient treated with radiotherapy plus ipilimumab. The receptors come from a human donor with non-small cell lung cancer who had stable disease on radiotherapy plus ipilimumab.

This sequence joins TRBV6-5 and TRBJ1-6, with no clear D. CDR1 is MNHEY, CDR2 SVGAGI, per germline. V was trimmed by 0 bases and J by 8 bases, leaving 11 bases between them. The CDR3 extends over 15 amino acids. The CDR3 sequence: CASSYSSRFHSPLHF. The CDR3 nucleotides read TGTGCCAGCAGTTACTCGTCCCGCTTCCATTCACCCCTCCACTTT.

This clone showed up just once. The rearrangement links TRBV7-9 to TRBJ1-5; no reliable D call. Germline CDR1 is SEHNR and CDR2 is FQNEAQ (reference sequence). V lost 3 bases to trimming and J lost 7 bases, with 13 bases between them. The CDR3 sequence is 14 residues long. CDR3 sequence reads: CASSFGRPRQPQHF. The CDR3 DNA reads as TGTGCCAGCAGCTTCGGACGCCCCAGACAGCCCCAGCATTTT.

The V and J genes are TRBV5-1 and TRBJ2-1; a weak D match, TRBD2 (6 bases). CDR3 length: 14 amino acids. In germline, CDR1 is SGHRS, CDR2 YFSETQ. V was shortened by 3 bases and J by 6 bases, with 13 bases between the two germline ends. In DNA, the CDR3 is TGCGCCAGCAGCTCATCTAGCGTAGTCAATGAGCAGTTCTTC. Encoded protein: CASSSSSVVNEQFF.

The CDR3 sequence: CASSLPPQGITNEKLFF. CDR3 DNA sequence: TGTGCCAGCAGCCTACCCCCCCAGGGTATAACTAATGAAAAACTGTTTTTT. This chain uses TRBV5-4 with TRBJ1-4; D is perhaps TRBD1 (5 bases). Germline CDR1 SGHNT, CDR2 YYREEE (reference sequence). The CDR3 contains 17 residues. V lost 4 bases to trimming and J lost 1 base, with 17 bases between them.

The V gene is TRBV6-5, the J gene TRBJ2-1; D unclear. V dropped 3 bases and J dropped 0 bases, with 12 bases sitting between them. The CDR3 totals 16 residues. Germline V gene lookup returns CDR1 MNHEY and CDR2 SVGAGI. The CDR3 coding sequence is TGTGCCAGCAGTTATGGATTTGTCGGCTCCTACAATGAGCAGTTCTTC. Encoded protein: CASSYGFVGSYNEQFF.

The rearrangement joins TRBV11-2 to TRBJ1-1; TRBD1 matches at 8 bases. The CDR3 has 15 residues. V shed 1 base and J 4 bases; nucleotides not matched to a gene: 5. Germline CDR1 SGHAT, CDR2 FQNNGV. The CDR3 DNA sequence: TGTGCCAGCAGCTTAGGGACAGGGAGGAGCACTGAAGCTTTCTTT. Amino acid sequence: CASSLGTGRSTEAFF. Together with reference TRBV11-2 and TRBJ1-1, the CDR3 gives the full variable domain: EAGVAQSPRYKIIEKRQSVAFWCNPISGHATLYWYQQILGQGPKLLIQFQNNGVVDDSQLPKDRFSAERLKGVDSTLKIQPAKLEDSAVYLCASSLGTGRSTEAFFGQGTRLTVV.

The chain uses TRBV7-8 and TRBJ2-2; the D gene could be TRBD1 or TRBD2 (6 bases each). In germline, CDR1 is SGHVS, CDR2 FQNEAQ. The CDR3 loop spans 17 amino acids. V lost 1 base and J lost 0, with 12 bases in between. CDR3 sequence reads: CASSLGGGTANTGELFF. Written as DNA, the CDR3 is TGTGCCAGCAGCTTAGGAGGGGGGACGGCGAACACCGGGGAGCTGTTTTTT.

This clone was counted a few times. This chain connects TRBV6-1 to TRBJ2-7; TRBD1 matches 8 bases. CDR3 size: 14 residues. Germline-derived CDR1 and CDR2 are MNHNS and SASEGT. J lost 4 bases, V lost 5 bases, and 7 bases had no gene match. The CDR3 DNA is TGTGCCAGCAGTTCCACAGGGGGTGGGTACGAGCAGTACTTC. As protein: CASSSTGGGYEQYF.